Detailed here is one TCR beta chain. The sample comes from a study of blood T cell repertoires in COVID-19. Study-level background: The analysed material was cDNA or gDNA that came from T cells, B-cell-depleted T cells, or PBMCs.

The cohort comprised adults aged about 18 to 89 years residing in about two dozen US areas. Allocation to cohorts depended on clinical history reported by the participants. Original processing notes: By means of reference gene primer amplification, nucleated cell counts were estimated. Generated by immunoSEQ multiplex PCR, the TCRdb table keeps only in-frame clones and is missing some. Clone size and the V and J calls come from that table; the DNA yielded D and trimming. The top ten clones hold approximately 3% of a sample with around 250,000 clones, 80% to 95% of them seen once. There are 15 residues in the CDR3. CDR1 and CDR2 from the germline V gene are SQVTM and ANQGSEA. V lost 7 bases and J lost 4; bases outside the gene matches: 8.

The sequenced material came from PBMCs or T cells enriched from blood (not recorded which). The chain carries TRBV29-1 and TRBJ2-2; 11 bases fit TRBD1. The TCR comes from a man aged 40-49 years who had been exposed to COVID-19. CDR3 sequence: CSGKIGTGGTGELFF. The CDR3 DNA reads TGCAGCGGAAAAATCGGGACAGGGGGCACCGGGGAGCTGTTTTTT.